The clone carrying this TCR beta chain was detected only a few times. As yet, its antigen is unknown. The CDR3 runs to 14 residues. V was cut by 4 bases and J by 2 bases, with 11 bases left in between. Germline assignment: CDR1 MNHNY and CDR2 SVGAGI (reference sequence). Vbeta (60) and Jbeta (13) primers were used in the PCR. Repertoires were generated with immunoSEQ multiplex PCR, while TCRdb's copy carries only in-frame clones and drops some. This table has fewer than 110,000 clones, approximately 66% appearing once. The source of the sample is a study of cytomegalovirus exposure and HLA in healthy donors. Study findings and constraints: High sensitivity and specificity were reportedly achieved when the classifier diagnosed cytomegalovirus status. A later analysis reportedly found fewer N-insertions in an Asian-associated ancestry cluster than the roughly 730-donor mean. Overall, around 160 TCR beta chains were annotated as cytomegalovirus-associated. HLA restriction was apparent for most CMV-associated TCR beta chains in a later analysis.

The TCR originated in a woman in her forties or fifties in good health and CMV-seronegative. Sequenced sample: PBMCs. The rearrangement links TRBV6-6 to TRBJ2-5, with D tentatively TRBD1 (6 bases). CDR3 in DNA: TGTGCCAGCAGTTCGGGACAACCACAAGAGACCCAGTACTTC. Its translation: CASSSGQPQETQYF.